The present T cell receptor (beta chain) was sequenced within a study of blood T cell repertoires in COVID-19. The data were produced by immunoSEQ multiplex PCR, yet TCRdb's version contains in-frame clones alone and is incomplete. Of 65,000 to 95,000 clones in the sample, roughly 90% were seen once. The CDR3 contains 14 residues. The V end was cut by 5 bases, the J end by 7 bases, with 14 bases between. Looked up from germline, CDR1 is LNHDA and CDR2 is SQIVND (reference sequence). The TCR was taken from a man aged 65 to 79 with active or convalescent COVID-19. The V and J genes are TRBV19 and TRBJ2-2, with a tentative D call TRBD2 (6 bases). Sequencing was performed on peripheral blood. The CDR3, as DNA: TGTGCCAGTAGTTCCCCGGGGGTAAACGGGGAGCTGTTTTTT. Translating it yields CASSSPGVNGELFF.